This entry features one T cell receptor beta chain sequence. The antigen is undetermined. These data originate in a study of PD-1 blockade in classical Hodgkin lymphoma. Data came from immunoSEQ multiplex PCR; TCRdb stores just in-frame clones and leaves some out. Among approximately 20,000 clones, 60% to 85% were seen once, and the ten largest hold approximately 42%. Findings and limits, study-wide: Whereas CD4+ TCR diversity had risen significantly by C4D1, CD8+ TCR diversity had not. Newly diagnosed patients had diversity similar to the baseline diversity of complete responders.

This CDR3 is built from 13 residues. The V end lost 2 bases, the J end lost 5 bases, and 9 bases lay between the germline ends. Germline CDR1 and CDR2: MNHNS and SASEGT. Regarding time point: cycle 4 day 1 (C4D1), after about 6 weeks of nivolumab. Each patient experienced a relapse that followed autologous stem cell transplantation, and brentuximab vedotin exposure varied. This chain uses TRBV6-1 with TRBJ1-1; D gene uncertain. Source: peripheral blood mononuclear cells (PBMCs), taken before the fourth cycle of nivolumab. The TCR comes from a human donor with classical Hodgkin lymphoma. CDR3 sequence reads: CASSELGGTEAFF. The CDR3 DNA follows: TGTGCCAGCAGTGAACTGGGTGGGACTGAAGCTTTCTTT.